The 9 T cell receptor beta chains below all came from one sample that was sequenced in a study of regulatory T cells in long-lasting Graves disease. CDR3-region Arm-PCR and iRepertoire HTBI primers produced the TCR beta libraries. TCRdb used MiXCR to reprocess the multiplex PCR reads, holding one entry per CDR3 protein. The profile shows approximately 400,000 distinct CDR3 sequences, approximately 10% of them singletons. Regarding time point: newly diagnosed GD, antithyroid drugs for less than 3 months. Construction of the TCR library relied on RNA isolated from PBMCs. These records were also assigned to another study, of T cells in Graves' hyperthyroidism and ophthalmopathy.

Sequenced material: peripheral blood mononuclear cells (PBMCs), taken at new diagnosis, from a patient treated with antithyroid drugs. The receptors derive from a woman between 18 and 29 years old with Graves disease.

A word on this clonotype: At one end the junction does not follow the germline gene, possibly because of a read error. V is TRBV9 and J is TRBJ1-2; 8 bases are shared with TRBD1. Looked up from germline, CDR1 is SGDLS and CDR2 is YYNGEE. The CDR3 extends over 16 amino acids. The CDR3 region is CASSPPAGQANYDYTF. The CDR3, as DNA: TGTGCCAGCAGCCCACCCGCGGGACAGGCAAACTATGACTACACCTTC.

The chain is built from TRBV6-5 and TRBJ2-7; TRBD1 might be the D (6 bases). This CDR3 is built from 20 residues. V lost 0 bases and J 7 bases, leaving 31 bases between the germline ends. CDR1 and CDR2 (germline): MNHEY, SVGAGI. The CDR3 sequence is CASSYSSPGFDRRRNWEQYF. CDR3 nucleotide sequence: TGTGCCAGCAGTTACTCGAGTCCCGGGTTCGACAGGCGAAGGAATTGGGAGCAGTACTTC.

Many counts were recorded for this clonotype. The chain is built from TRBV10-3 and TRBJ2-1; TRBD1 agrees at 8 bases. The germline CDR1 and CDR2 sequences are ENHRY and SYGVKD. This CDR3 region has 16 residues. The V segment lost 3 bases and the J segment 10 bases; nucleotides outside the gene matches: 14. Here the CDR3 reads CAISDLNRQGPLEQFF. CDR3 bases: TGTGCCATCAGTGATCTCAACCGACAGGGGCCGTTGGAGCAGTTCTTC.

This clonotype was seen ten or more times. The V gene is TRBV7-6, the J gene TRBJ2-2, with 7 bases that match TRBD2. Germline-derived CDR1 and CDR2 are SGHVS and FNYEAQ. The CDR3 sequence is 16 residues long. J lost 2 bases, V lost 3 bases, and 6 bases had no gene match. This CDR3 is CASSLGTGGNTGELFF. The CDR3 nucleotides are TGTGCCAGCAGCTTGGGAACGGGAGGTAACACCGGGGAGCTGTTTTTT.

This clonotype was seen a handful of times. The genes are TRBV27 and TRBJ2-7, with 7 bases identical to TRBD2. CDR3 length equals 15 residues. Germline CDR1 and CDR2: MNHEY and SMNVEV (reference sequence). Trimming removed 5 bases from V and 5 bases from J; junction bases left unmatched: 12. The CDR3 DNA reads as TGTGCCAGCAGTGAAGCGGGAAATGGGATTGACGAGCAGTACTTC. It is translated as CASSEAGNGIDEQYF.

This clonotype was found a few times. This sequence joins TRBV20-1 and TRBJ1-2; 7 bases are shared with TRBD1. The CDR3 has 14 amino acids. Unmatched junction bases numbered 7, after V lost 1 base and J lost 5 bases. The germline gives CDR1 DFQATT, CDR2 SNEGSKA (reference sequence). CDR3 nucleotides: TGCAGTGCTAGAGTCTACAGGGGTGTGTATGGCTACACCTTC. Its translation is CSARVYRGVYGYTF.

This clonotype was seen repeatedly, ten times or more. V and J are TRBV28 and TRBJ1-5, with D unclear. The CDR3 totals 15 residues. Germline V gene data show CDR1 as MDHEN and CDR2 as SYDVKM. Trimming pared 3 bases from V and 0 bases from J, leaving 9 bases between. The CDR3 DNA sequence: TGTGCCAGCAGTTTTCTAGCGTTTAGCAATCAGCCCCAGCATTTT. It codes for CASSFLAFSNQPQHF.

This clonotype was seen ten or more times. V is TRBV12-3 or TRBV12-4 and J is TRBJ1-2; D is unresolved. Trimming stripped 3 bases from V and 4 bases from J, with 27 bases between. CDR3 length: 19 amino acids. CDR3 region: CASSFSGVATDLISYGYTF. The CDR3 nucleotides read TGTGCCAGCAGTTTTAGTGGGGTGGCGACGGACCTTATCTCCTATGGCTACACCTTC.

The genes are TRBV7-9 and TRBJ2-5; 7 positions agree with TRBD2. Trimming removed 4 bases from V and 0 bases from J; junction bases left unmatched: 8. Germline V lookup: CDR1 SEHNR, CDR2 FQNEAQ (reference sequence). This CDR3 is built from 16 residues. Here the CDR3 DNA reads TGTGCCAGCAGCTCGACACTAGCGCGCAACCAAGAGACCCAGTACTTC. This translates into CASSSTLARNQETQYF.